A selection of T cell receptor beta chains follows, all from one sample in a study of regulatory T cells in long-lasting Graves disease. TCRdb recomputed calls from the multiplex PCR reads with MiXCR, one row per CDR3 protein. Among roughly 380,000 distinct CDR3 sequences listed, approximately 15% were seen once. This sample was also put to use in a study of T cells in Graves' hyperthyroidism and ophthalmopathy.

Material: peripheral blood mononuclear cells (PBMCs), obtained at new diagnosis, from a patient treated with antithyroid drugs. The origin of the receptors is a man in his forties with Graves disease. Each CDR3 is given with its conserved first and last residue. The D gene is left open where the match is weak. Clone size is stated in some rows and not others, as once, few, many or a class when expanded.

J: TRBJ2-1
V: TRBV18
size: many
D: -
CDR3: CASSPIGRTYNEQFF
DNA: TGTGCCAGCTCACCAATCGGACGGACCTACAATGAGCAGTTCTTC

J: TRBJ1-6
V: TRBV20-1
size: many
D: TRBD1
CDR3: CSARSTGDNSPLHF
DNA: TGCAGTGCTAGATCGACAGGGGATAATTCACCCCTCCACTTT

J: TRBJ2-5
V: TRBV6-5
size: many
D: -
CDR3: CASSYSGRGGETQYF
DNA: TGTGCCAGCAGTTACTCTGGCAGGGGTGGAGAGACCCAGTACTTC

J: TRBJ1-2
V: TRBV5-5
size: few
D: -
CDR3: CASSLPGTNYGYTF
DNA: TGTGCCAGCAGCTTACCAGGGACCAACTATGGCTACACCTTC

J: TRBJ2-2
V: TRBV27
size: many
D: -
CDR3: CASSLDSRRRNTGELFF
DNA: TGTGCCAGCAGTTTAGACAGCCGACGTCGAAATACCGGGGAGCTGTTTTTT

J: TRBJ1-1
V: TRBV18
size: -
D: -
CDR3: CASSKVGSLNTEAFF
DNA: TGTGCCAGCTCAAAGGTCGGTTCCCTGAACACTGAAGCTTTCTTT

J: TRBJ2-7
V: TRBV11-2
size: many
D: -
CDR3: CASSLGTASYEQYF
DNA: TGTGCCAGCAGCTTAGGGACAGCGTCCTACGAGCAGTACTTC

J: TRBJ1-1
V: TRBV5-1
size: many
D: -
CDR3: CASSPTAQGPEAFF
DNA: TGCGCCAGCAGCCCCACGGCCCAGGGGCCTGAAGCTTTCTTT

J: TRBJ2-1
V: TRBV10-3
size: many
D: -
CDR3: CAISEGDWRSEQFF
DNA: TGTGCCATCAGTGAGGGGGACTGGCGTAGTGAGCAGTTCTTC

J: TRBJ1-1
V: TRBV2
size: many
D: TRBD1
CDR3: CASSPYRGGNTEAFF
DNA: TGTGCCAGCAGCCCTTACAGGGGGGGGAACACTGAAGCTTTCTTT

J: TRBJ2-7
V: TRBV7-9
size: many
D: -
CDR3: CASSPLGEQYF
DNA: TGTGCCAGCAGCCCGCTGGGGGAGCAGTACTTC

J: TRBJ1-2
V: TRBV13
size: -
D: -
CDR3: CASSLGFVSAGSTLNYGYTF
DNA: TGTGCCAGCAGCTTAGGATTTGTTTCGGCTGGCAGCACCCTTAACTATGGCTACACCTTC

J: TRBJ1-5
V: TRBV5-1
size: many
D: -
CDR3: CASSWGGLDQPQHF
DNA: TGCGCCAGCAGTTGGGGGGGGTTGGATCAGCCCCAGCATTTT

J: TRBJ2-6
V: TRBV28
size: few
D: -
CDR3: CASRGGTSGANVLTF
DNA: TGTGCCAGCAGGGGGGGCACCTCTGGGGCCAACGTCCTGACTTTC

J: TRBJ1-6
V: TRBV11-2
size: -
D: -
CDR3: CASSLGWGAEKNSPLHF
DNA: TGTGCCAGCAGCTTAGGATGGGGGGCAGAGAAGAATTCACCCCTCCACTTT

J: TRBJ1-1
V: TRBV5-1
size: -
D: -
CDR3: CASSLEAGMNTEAFF
DNA: TGCGCCAGCAGCTTGGAGGCTGGCATGAACACTGAAGCTTTCTTT

J: TRBJ2-1
V: TRBV7-9
size: -
D: -
CDR3: CASTPGINAYF
DNA: TGTGCCAGCACCCCCGGGATCAACGCGTACTTC

J: TRBJ1-5
V: TRBV2
size: many
D: TRBD1
CDR3: CASQGQPNQPQHF
DNA: TGTGCCAGCCAGGGACAGCCCAATCAGCCCCAGCATTTT

J: TRBJ2-5
V: TRBV12-3/TRBV12-4
size: many
D: TRBD1
CDR3: CASRTQGAHETQYF
DNA: TGTGCCAGCAGGACGCAGGGGGCGCATGAGACCCAGTACTTC

J: TRBJ1-5
V: TRBV9
size: few
D: TRBD1
CDR3: CASSVGQGSQPQHF
DNA: TGTGCCAGCAGCGTGGGACAGGGGAGCCAGCCCCAGCATTTT

J: TRBJ2-5
V: TRBV20-1
size: many
D: -
CDR3: CSACTRQERETQYF
DNA: TGCAGTGCTTGCACACGACAGGAGAGAGAGACCCAGTACTTC

J: TRBJ2-7
V: TRBV11-2
size: many
D: -
CDR3: CASSLGADRQYF
DNA: TGTGCCAGCAGCTTAGGGGCAGACCGGCAGTACTTC

J: TRBJ1-5
V: TRBV2
size: few
D: -
CDR3: CASRLRGWAQPQHF
DNA: TGTGCCAGCAGACTTAGGGGGTGGGCTCAGCCCCAGCATTTT

J: TRBJ1-1
V: TRBV12-3/TRBV12-4
size: -
D: TRBD1
CDR3: CASSSTGTGSTEAFF
DNA: TGTGCCAGCAGCTCAACCGGGACAGGGAGCACTGAAGCTTTCTTT